A single sample gave rise to the 22 T cell receptor beta chains below, sequenced in a study of early T cells in non-severe SARS-CoV-2 infection (dated by TCRdb to the early 2020s). Library generation was performed with 5' RACE. For sequencing, a NextSeq 500 was employed. The raw public data were reprocessed by TCRdb itself: fastp quality trimming at Q25, MiXCR clonotype calling, in-frame beta chains only. Duplicate CDR3 protein sequences are folded into a single record with the most common DNA and genes. The sample table shows over 30,000 distinct CDR3 sequences, and approximately 7.1% are seen once. The ten largest account for approximately 13% of the sample. The specimen was whole blood, collected at baseline. All receptors derive from an adult who was a healthcare worker with PCR-confirmed SARS-CoV-2 infection or an uninfected control (not recorded which).

This clonotype was picked up many times. V gene TRBV11-2 combines with J gene TRBJ2-1, with 15 bases that match TRBD2. Per the germline V gene, CDR1 is SGHAT and CDR2 is FQNNGV. The CDR3 runs to 16 residues. The J segment lost 8 bases and the V segment lost 4 bases, leaving 6 bases of the junction unmatched. The CDR3 DNA follows: TGTGCCAGCAGCTGGACTAGCGGGAGGGGGACTGATGAGCAGTTCTTC. This gives the protein CASSWTSGRGTDEQFF.

The CDR3 loop reads CSARDFRVPSSEQQFF. The CDR3 nucleotides read TGCAGTGCTAGAGATTTTAGGGTCCCCTCGTCAGAGCAGCAGTTCTTC. The chain employs TRBV20-1 and TRBJ2-1, with D unresolved. Germline CDR1 is DFQATT and CDR2 is SNEGSKA (reference sequence). The CDR3 sequence is 16 residues long. Trimming stripped 0 bases from V and 11 bases from J, with 23 bases between.

The chain combines TRBV27 with TRBJ2-1, with 12 bases lining up with TRBD2. CDR3 length: 15 amino acids. The V gene's germline CDR1 is MNHEY and CDR2 SMNVEV (reference sequence). After removal of 6 bases from V and 5 bases from J, the junction contained 5 bases not matched to a gene. CDR3 DNA: TGTGCCAGCAGGGGTCGGACTAGCGGGGACAATGAGCAGTTCTTC. It is translated as CASRGRTSGDNEQFF.

This clonotype was recorded at least ten times. The chain joins TRBV6-2 or TRBV6-3 to TRBJ2-2; a weak D match, TRBD2 (5 bases). V was trimmed by 6 bases and J by 5 bases, leaving 10 bases between them. This CDR3 has 13 amino acids. Looked up from germline, CDR1 is MNHEY and CDR2 is SVGEGT. The CDR3: CASRISVTGELFF. The CDR3 bases are TGTGCCAGCAGAATTAGCGTTACCGGGGAGCTGTTTTTT.

This clonotype is medium-sized (0.01 to 0.1%) within its sample. This chain uses TRBV12-3 or TRBV12-4 with TRBJ1-5; D gene uncertain. Trimming took 6 bases from V and 0 from J, leaving 9 bases between them. This CDR3 contains 14 residues. The DNA for the CDR3 is TGTGCCAGCAGCTTATCAGGTAGCAATCAGCCCCAGCATTTT. Protein: CASSLSGSNQPQHF.

This clonotype was seen many times. The genes are TRBV6-6 and TRBJ2-7; 7 nucleotides agree with TRBD1. V shed 5 bases, J shed 4 bases, and the junction held 5 bases outside the gene matches. The germline gives CDR1 MNHNY, CDR2 SVGAGI (reference sequence). The CDR3 length is 13 residues. CDR3 residues: CASSRTGRYEQYF. CDR3 DNA: TGTGCCAGCAGTAGGACAGGACGATACGAGCAGTACTTC.

The rearrangement joins TRBV6-5 to TRBJ1-1; unclear D gene. V lost 5 bases and J lost 4, with 11 bases in between. This CDR3 spans 13 amino acids. The germline CDR1 and CDR2 sequences are MNHEY and SVGAGI. The CDR3 region is CASSPTSGTEAFF. CDR3 nucleotides: TGTGCCAGCAGTCCTACTTCAGGCACTGAAGCTTTCTTT.

In this sample, this clonotype turned up many times. The J gene is TRBJ1-1, the V gene TRBV28; D uncertain. Germline lookup yields CDR1 MDHEN and CDR2 SYDVKM. The CDR3 runs 14 residues. V was shortened by 2 bases and J by 4 bases, with 11 bases between the two germline ends. In DNA form, the CDR3 reads TGTGCCAGCAGTTTAGTACAGTCCGCCACTGAAGCTTTCTTT. Translation: CASSLVQSATEAFF.

This clonotype occurred many times. V usage is TRBV9 and J usage is TRBJ2-5; D unresolved. Germline V CDR1 and CDR2: SGDLS, YYNGEE. This CDR3 region has 13 residues. Trimming took 0 bases from V and 2 from J, leaving 5 bases between them. CDR3 region: CASSVGRQETQYF. CDR3 DNA: TGTGCCAGCAGCGTAGGCAGGCAAGAGACCCAGTACTTC.

This clonotype was seen many times. The chain carries TRBV28 and TRBJ1-1; a weak D match, TRBD1 (5 bases). Trimming took 6 bases from V and 1 from J, leaving 18 bases between them. The CDR3 extends over 16 amino acids. CDR1 and CDR2 from the germline V gene are MDHEN and SYDVKM. The CDR3 DNA sequence: TGTGCCAGCAGCTTGCCGGAGGGGCAGCCGAACACTGAAGCTTTCTTT. This encodes CASSLPEGQPNTEAFF.

This clonotype was detected many times. J is TRBJ2-1 and V is TRBV12-3 or TRBV12-4; perhaps TRBD1 as D (5 bases). Deletions cut 5 bases from V and 1 base from J, with 12 bases between. This CDR3 is 15 amino acids long. The CDR3 DNA sequence: TGTGCCAGCAGTCTCGACAGAGCTTCCTACAATGAGCAGTTCTTC. This codes for CASSLDRASYNEQFF.

This clonotype appeared a few times. This chain connects TRBV20-1 to TRBJ2-3; D not certain. This CDR3 contains 12 residues. Germline lookup yields CDR1 DFQATT and CDR2 SNEGSKA (reference sequence). The V end was cut by 6 bases, the J end by 8 bases, with 15 bases between. The CDR3 reads CSATTSSGTQYF. CDR3 nucleotide sequence: TGCAGTGCCACTACTTCTTCTGGTACGCAGTATTTT.

Many counts were recorded for this clonotype. The V gene is TRBV7-9, the J gene TRBJ1-1; 7 bases agree with TRBD1. Germline CDR1 is SEHNR and CDR2 is FQNEAQ (reference sequence). V dropped 5 bases and J dropped 5; count of bases not matched to a gene: 8. The CDR3 consists of 14 residues. The CDR3 nucleotides are TGTGCCAGCAGCCTGACAGGGAGGGAGACTGAAGCTTTCTTT. Its protein is CASSLTGRETEAFF.

The chain joins TRBV28 to TRBJ2-4; D is ambiguous. CDR1 is MDHEN, CDR2 SYDVKM, per germline. The CDR3 length is 16 residues. Trimming left V 1 base short and J 0 bases short, with 10 bases between. The CDR3 DNA sequence: TGTGCCAGCAGTTTATTCGTCGAACTAGCCAAAAACATTCAGTACTTC. Amino acids: CASSLFVELAKNIQYF.

This clonotype has a count of ten or more. The chain couples TRBV5-6 to TRBJ2-7; D gene unclear. Germline V lookup: CDR1 SGHDT, CDR2 YYEEEE. The CDR3 contains 12 residues. V gave up 2 bases and J gave up 6 bases, with 9 bases separating them. CDR3 loop: CASSLTQSEQYF. In DNA form, the CDR3 reads TGTGCCAGCAGCTTAACGCAAAGCGAGCAGTACTTC.

This clonotype came up many times. J is TRBJ1-5 and V is TRBV7-9; D gene uncertain. The CDR3 spans 14 residues. Germline V gene lookup returns CDR1 SEHNR and CDR2 FQNEAQ (reference sequence). Trimming took off 1 base at V and 5 bases at J, with 9 bases between the two ends. CDR3 nucleotide sequence: TGTGCCAGCAGCTTAGGTTACGGCGATCAGCCCCAGCATTTT. Encoded protein: CASSLGYGDQPQHF. Full variable domain (remainder filled in from reference TRBV7-9 and TRBJ1-5): DTGVSQNPRHKITKRGQNVTFRCDPISEHNRLYWYRQTLGQGPEFLTYFQNEAQLEKSRLLSDRFSAERPKGSFSTLEIQRTEQGDSAMYLCASSLGYGDQPQHFGDGTRLSIL.

This clonotype showed up many times. One junction end disagrees with the germline gene, perhaps due to a read error. This chain links TRBV7-7 with TRBJ2-5; D is tentatively TRBD1 or TRBD2 (5 bases each). The CDR3 covers 16 residues. The germline V gene has CDR1 SSHAT and CDR2 FNYEAQ (reference sequence). The CDR3 DNA follows: TGTGCTAGCAGCTTAGGGGTCAGGGAGAACCAAGAGACCCAGTACTTC. It yields the protein CASSLGVRENQETQYF.

The genes are TRBV4-3 and TRBJ2-1, with 10 bases fitting TRBD2. V shed 2 bases and J 6 bases; nucleotides not matched to a gene: 7. The length of the CDR3 is 16 residues. The germline CDR1 and CDR2 sequences are LGHNA and YSLEER. The CDR3 bases are TGCGCCAGCAGCCAATCCCCAGCGGGAGGGTTCAATGAGCAGTTCTTC. Translated, it gives CASSQSPAGGFNEQFF.

By sample share, this clonotype is medium-sized (0.01 to 0.1%). The CDR3 DNA follows: TGTGCCAGCAGCTTCCCCCTCACAGGGGGCTCTGACAATGAGCAGTTCTTC. Its protein product is CASSFPLTGGSDNEQFF. This chain links TRBV7-9 with TRBJ2-1, with 9 bases that match TRBD1. This CDR3 has 17 residues. Trimming at V came to 3 bases and at J to 5 bases, leaving 11 bases not matched to a gene. Per the germline V gene, CDR1 is SEHNR and CDR2 is FQNEAQ (reference sequence).

The rearrangement joins TRBV13 to TRBJ2-7; 9 bases are shared with TRBD1. The germline V gene has CDR1 PRHDT and CDR2 FYEKMQ (reference sequence). J lost 2 bases, V lost 5 bases, and 4 bases had no gene match. The CDR3 runs to 14 residues. In DNA form, the CDR3 reads TGTGCCAGCAGCACGGGACAGGGACCCTACGAGCAGTACTTC. Translation: CASSTGQGPYEQYF.

This clonotype has a handful of counts. The rearrangement uses TRBV12-3 or TRBV12-4 and TRBJ2-1; 7 nucleotides align to TRBD1. The CDR3 consists of 12 residues. With V trimmed by 4 bases and J by 13 bases, 7 bases remained unmatched. The CDR3 here is CASSSVQGLQFF. In DNA form, the CDR3 reads TGTGCCAGCAGTTCCGTACAGGGGCTACAGTTCTTC.

This clonotype turned up a few times. The chain combines TRBV5-6 with TRBJ2-2; the D gene is possibly TRBD2 (7 bases). The CDR3 extends over 17 amino acids. Germline V gene sequence: CDR1 SGHDT, CDR2 YYEEEE. Trimming removed 4 bases from V and 3 bases from J, with 19 bases in between. The CDR3 loop is CASSRGGGQIYTGELFF. CDR3 in DNA: TGTGCCAGCAGCCGCGGGGGTGGACAGATCTACACCGGGGAGCTGTTTTTT.